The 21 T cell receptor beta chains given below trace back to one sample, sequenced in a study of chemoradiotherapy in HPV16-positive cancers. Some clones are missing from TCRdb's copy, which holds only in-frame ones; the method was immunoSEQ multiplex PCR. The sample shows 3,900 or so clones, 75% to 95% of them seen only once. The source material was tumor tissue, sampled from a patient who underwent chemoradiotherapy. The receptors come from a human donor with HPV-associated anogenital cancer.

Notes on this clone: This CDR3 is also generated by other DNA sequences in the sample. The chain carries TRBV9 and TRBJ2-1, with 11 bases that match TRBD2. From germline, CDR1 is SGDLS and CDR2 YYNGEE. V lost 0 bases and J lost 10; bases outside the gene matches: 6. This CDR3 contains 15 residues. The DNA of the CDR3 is TGTGCCAGCAGCGTAGTTAGCGGGGGGGCAGGCGAGCAGTTCTTC. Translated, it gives CASSVVSGGAGEQFF.

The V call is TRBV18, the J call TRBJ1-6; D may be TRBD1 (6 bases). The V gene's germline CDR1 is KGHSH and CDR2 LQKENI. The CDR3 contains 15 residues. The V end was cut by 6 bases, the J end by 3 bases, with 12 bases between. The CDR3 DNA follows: TGTGCCAGCTCCCAGGGGCAACACTATAATTCACCCCTCCACTTT. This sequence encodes CASSQGQHYNSPLHF.

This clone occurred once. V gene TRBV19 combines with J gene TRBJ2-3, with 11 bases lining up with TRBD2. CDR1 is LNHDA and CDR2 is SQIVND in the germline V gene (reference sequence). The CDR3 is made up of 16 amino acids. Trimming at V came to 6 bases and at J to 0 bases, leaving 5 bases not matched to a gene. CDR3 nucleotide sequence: TGTGCCAGTAGCCGACTAGCGGGGAGTAGCACAGATACGCAGTATTTT. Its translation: CASSRLAGSSTDTQYF.

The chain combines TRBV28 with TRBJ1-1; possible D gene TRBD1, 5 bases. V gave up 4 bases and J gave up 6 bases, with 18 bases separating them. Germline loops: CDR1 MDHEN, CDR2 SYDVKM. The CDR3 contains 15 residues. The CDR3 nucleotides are TGTGCCAGCAGTTCCTCCGGGACGGGAGAACCTGAAGCTTTCTTT. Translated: CASSSSGTGEPEAFF.

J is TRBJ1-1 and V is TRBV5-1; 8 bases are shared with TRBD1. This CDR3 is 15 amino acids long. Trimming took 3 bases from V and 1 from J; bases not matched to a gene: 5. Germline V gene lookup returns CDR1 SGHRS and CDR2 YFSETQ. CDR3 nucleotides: TGCGCCAGCAGCTCTGGACAGGGCACGAACACTGAAGCTTTCTTT. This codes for CASSSGQGTNTEAFF.

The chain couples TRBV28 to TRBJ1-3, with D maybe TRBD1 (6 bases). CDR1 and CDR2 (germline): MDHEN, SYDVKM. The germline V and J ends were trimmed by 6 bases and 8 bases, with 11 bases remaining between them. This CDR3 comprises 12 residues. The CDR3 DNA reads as TGTGCCAGCAGCCAACAGGGAGACACCATATATTTT. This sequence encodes CASSQQGDTIYF.

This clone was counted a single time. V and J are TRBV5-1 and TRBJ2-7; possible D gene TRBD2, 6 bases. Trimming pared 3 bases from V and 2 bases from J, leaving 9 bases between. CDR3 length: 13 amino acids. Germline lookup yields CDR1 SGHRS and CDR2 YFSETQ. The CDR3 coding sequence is TGCGCCAGCAGCTCTGGACTAACCTACGAGCAGTACTTC. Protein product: CASSSGLTYEQYF.

This chain's CDR3 is CASSLRDRGYYEQYF. DNA for the CDR3: TGTGCCAGCAGCCTCCGGGACAGGGGATACTACGAGCAGTACTTC. The chain is built from TRBV6-5 and TRBJ2-7, with 10 bases aligning to TRBD1. CDR3 length equals 15 residues. Germline CDR1 is MNHEY and CDR2 is SVGAGI. Germline trimming cut 6 bases from V and 3 bases from J; bases unmatched to any gene: 8.

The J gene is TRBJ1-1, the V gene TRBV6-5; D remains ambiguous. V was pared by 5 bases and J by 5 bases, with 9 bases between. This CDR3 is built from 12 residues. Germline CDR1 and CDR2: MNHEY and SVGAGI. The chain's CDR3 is CASSPSGTEAFF. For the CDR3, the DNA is TGTGCCAGCAGTCCGTCGGGGACTGAAGCTTTCTTT.

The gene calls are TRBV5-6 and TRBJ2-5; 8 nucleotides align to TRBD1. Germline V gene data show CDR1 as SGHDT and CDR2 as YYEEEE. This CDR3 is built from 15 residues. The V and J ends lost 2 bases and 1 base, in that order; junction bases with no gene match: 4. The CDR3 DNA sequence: TGTGCCAGCAGCTTCTCGGGACAGGCCCAAGAGACCCAGTACTTC. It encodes CASSFSGQAQETQYF.

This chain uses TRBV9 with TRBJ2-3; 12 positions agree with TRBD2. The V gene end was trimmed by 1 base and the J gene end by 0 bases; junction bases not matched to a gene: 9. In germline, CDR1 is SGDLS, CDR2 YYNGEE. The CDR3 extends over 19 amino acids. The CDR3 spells CASSVPRTSGGQSTDTQYF. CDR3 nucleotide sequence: TGTGCCAGCAGCGTACCCCGTACTAGCGGGGGGCAGAGCACAGATACGCAGTATTTT.

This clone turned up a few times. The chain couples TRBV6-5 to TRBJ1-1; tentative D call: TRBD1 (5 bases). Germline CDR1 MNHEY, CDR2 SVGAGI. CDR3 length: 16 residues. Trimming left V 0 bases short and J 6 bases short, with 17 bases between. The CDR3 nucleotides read TGTGCCAGCAGTTACTCGGGGCAGGTCCCGGCCGCTGAAGCTTTCTTT. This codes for CASSYSGQVPAAEAFF.

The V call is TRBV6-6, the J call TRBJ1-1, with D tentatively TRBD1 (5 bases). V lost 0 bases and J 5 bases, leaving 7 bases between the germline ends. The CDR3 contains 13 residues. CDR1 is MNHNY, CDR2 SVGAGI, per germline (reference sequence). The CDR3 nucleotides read TGTGCCAGCAGTTACTCGAAGGGGACTGAAGCTTTCTTT. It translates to CASSYSKGTEAFF.

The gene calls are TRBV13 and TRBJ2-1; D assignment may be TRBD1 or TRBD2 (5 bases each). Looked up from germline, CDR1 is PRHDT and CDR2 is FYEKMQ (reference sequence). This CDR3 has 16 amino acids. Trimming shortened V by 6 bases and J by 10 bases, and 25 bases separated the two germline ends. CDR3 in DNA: TGTGCCAGCAGAATTGGGTCCGGGGCGTCTATTCGGGAGCAGTTCTTC. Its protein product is CASRIGSGASIREQFF.

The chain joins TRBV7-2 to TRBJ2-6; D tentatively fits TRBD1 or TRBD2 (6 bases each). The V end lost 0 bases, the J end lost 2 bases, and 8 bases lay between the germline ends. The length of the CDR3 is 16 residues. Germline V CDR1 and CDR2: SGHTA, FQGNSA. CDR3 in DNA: TGTGCCAGCAGCTTAGCGAGGGGGGCTGGGGCCAACGTCCTGACTTTC. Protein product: CASSLARGAGANVLTF.

CDR3 in amino acids: CASSPGTDKNEKLFF. The CDR3 coding sequence is TGTGCCAGCAGTCCCGGGACAGACAAAAATGAAAAACTGTTTTTT. This chain connects TRBV27 to TRBJ1-4; 7 positions agree with TRBD1. Germline V gene lookup returns CDR1 MNHEY and CDR2 SMNVEV (reference sequence). V was clipped by 5 bases and J by 5 bases; unmatched bases: 8. The CDR3 extends over 15 amino acids.

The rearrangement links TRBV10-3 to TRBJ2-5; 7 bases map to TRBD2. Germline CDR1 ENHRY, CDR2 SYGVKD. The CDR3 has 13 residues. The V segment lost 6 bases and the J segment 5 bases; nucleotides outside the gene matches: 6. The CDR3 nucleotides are TGTGCCATCAGGGCTAGCGGCCAGGAGACCCAGTACTTC. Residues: CAIRASGQETQYF.

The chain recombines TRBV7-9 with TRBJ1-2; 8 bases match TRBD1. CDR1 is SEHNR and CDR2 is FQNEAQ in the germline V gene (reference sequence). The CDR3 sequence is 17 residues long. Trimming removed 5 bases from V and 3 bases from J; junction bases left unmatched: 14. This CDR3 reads CASSLEDRVTEYYGYTF. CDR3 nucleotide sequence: TGTGCCAGCAGCCTAGAGGACAGGGTAACGGAATACTATGGCTACACCTTC. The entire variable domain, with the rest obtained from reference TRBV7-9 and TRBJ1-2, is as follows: DTGVSQNPRHKITKRGQNVTFRCDPISEHNRLYWYRQTLGQGPEFLTYFQNEAQLEKSRLLSDRFSAERPKGSFSTLEIQRTEQGDSAMYLCASSLEDRVTEYYGYTFGSGTRLTVV.

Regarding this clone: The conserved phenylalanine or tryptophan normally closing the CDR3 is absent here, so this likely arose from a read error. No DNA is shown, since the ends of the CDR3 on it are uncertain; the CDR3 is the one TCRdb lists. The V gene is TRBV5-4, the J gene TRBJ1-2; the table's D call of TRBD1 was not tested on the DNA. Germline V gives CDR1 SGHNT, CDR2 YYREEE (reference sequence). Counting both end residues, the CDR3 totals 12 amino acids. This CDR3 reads CASSSGTGIARM.

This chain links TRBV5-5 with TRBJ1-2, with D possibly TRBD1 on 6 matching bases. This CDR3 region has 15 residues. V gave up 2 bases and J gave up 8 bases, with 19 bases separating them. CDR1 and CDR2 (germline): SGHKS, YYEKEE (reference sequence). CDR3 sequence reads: CASSFTFSGARGYTF. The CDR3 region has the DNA TGTGCCAGCAGCTTCACATTCTCGGGGGCACGAGGCTACACCTTC.

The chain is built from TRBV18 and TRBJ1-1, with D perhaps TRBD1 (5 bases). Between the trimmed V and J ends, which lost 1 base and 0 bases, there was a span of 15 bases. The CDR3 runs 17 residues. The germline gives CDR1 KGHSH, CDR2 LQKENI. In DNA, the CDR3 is TGTGCCAGCTCACCACTAAAACAGGAGATCATGAACACTGAAGCTTTCTTT. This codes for CASSPLKQEIMNTEAFF.